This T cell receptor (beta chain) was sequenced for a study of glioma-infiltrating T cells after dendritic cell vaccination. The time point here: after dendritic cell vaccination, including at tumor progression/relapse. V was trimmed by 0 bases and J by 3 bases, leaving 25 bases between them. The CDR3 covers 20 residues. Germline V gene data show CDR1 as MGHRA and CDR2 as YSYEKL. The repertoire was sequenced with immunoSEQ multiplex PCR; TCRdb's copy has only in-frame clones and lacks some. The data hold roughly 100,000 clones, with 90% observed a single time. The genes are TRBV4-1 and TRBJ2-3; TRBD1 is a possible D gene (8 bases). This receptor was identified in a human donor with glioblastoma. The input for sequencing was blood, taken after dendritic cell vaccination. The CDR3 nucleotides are TGCGCCAGCAGCCAAGATGCGGGGACAGGTGCTAGCGGATGGACAGATACGCAGTATTTT. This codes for CASSQDAGTGASGWTDTQYF.